Listed below are T cell receptor beta chains from one sample, sequenced in a study of technical replicates of blood from several donors. The data were produced by immunoSEQ multiplex PCR, yet TCRdb's version contains in-frame clones alone and is incomplete. The data contain approximately 70,000 clones, around nine tenths of them seen just once; the ten biggest clones take up 0.38%. Sequenced: T cells isolated from PBMCs. The receptor source for this set is a human donor in good health. Both conserved end residues are part of each CDR3. The order of the fields is CDR3 protein, CDR3 DNA, V gene, D gene, J gene. A D gene is named only where the DNA matches it firmly.

CASGPRGATDTQYF,TGTGCCAGCGGGCCTCGGGGAGCCACAGATACGCAGTATTTT,TRBV11-2,.,TRBJ2-3
CASSSIAGAADTQYF,TGTGCCAGCAGCTCTATAGCGGGGGCAGCAGATACGCAGTATTTT,TRBV7-9,TRBD2,TRBJ2-3
CASNPGLPNTEAFF,TGTGCCAGCAATCCAGGACTACCGAACACTGAAGCTTTCTTT,TRBV27,.,TRBJ1-1
CASRPRDTSNEKLFF,TGCGCCAGCAGGCCTCGGGACACATCTAATGAAAAACTGTTTTTT,TRBV5-1,.,TRBJ1-4
CASSFRGLGEKLFF,TGTGCCAGCAGCTTCAGGGGGCTAGGTGAAAAACTGTTTTTT,TRBV5-6,TRBD1,TRBJ1-4
CASSDLGTEAFF,TGTGCCAGCAGTGACCTAGGCACTGAAGCTTTCTTT,TRBV6-1,.,TRBJ1-1
CASSYSQVGEKLFF,TGTGCCAGCAGTTACTCACAGGTCGGCGAAAAACTGTTTTTT,TRBV6-6,.,TRBJ1-4
CASSRTGDQPQHF,TGTGCCAGCAGTAGGACAGGGGATCAGCCCCAGCATTTT,TRBV28,TRBD1,TRBJ1-5
CAISTSLAGGDNEQFF,TGTGCCATCAGTACGAGTCTAGCGGGAGGTGACAATGAGCAGTTCTTC,TRBV10-3,TRBD2,TRBJ2-1
CATTDRGTNTEAFF,TGTGCCACAACGGACAGGGGAACGAACACTGAAGCTTTCTTT,TRBV10-3,TRBD1,TRBJ1-1
CASKGQISTDTQYF,TGTGCCAGTAAAGGACAGATATCCACAGATACGCAGTATTTT,TRBV19,.,TRBJ2-3
CASSNSGLLNGYTF,TGTGCCAGCAGCAACTCGGGACTTCTGAATGGCTACACCTTC,TRBV9,.,TRBJ1-2